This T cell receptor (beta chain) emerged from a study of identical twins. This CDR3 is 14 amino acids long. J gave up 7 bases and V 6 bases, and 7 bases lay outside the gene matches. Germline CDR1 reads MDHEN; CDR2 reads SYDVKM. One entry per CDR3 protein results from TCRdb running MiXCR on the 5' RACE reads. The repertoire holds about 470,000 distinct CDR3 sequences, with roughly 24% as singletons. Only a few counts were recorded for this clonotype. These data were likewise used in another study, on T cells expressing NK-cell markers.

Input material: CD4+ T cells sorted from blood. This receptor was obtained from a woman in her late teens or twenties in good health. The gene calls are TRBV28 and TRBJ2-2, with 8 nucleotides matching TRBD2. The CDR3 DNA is TGTGCCAGCAGGTCCGGGGGGGCGATCGGGGAGCTGTTTTTT. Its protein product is CASRSGGAIGELFF.